This T cell receptor (beta chain) was captured in a study of cytomegalovirus exposure and HLA in healthy donors. The PCR contained 60 Vbeta and 13 Jbeta primers. The repertoire was sequenced with immunoSEQ multiplex PCR; TCRdb's copy has only in-frame clones and lacks some. The listing contains tens of thousands of clones. CDR1 is SGHTA and CDR2 is FQGNSA in the germline V gene. The ends were cut back, 2 bases at V and 2 bases at J, with 9 bases in the middle. The CDR3 covers 14 residues. This TCR derives from an older woman in good health and CMV-seropositive. The V and J genes are TRBV7-2 and TRBJ2-5, with D possibly TRBD2 on 6 matching bases. Sample: PBMCs. CDR3: CASSLLGGQETQYF. The CDR3 nucleotides read TGTGCCAGCAGCTTACTTGGGGGGCAAGAGACCCAGTACTTC.